A selection of T cell receptor beta chains follows, all from one sample in a study of response to subunit inactivated influenza vaccine. TCRdb re-derived calls from the RT-PCR reads in MiXCR, one entry per CDR3 protein. This table holds about 180,000 distinct CDR3 sequences, 9.2% found once. Sequenced here: non-naive T cells sorted from PBMCs, sampled on the day of vaccination. Receptors originate from a man between 45 and 60 years old who received an inactivated influenza vaccine. CDR3s include the opening cysteine and the closing phenylalanine or tryptophan. A D gene is named only where the DNA matches it firmly. Clone size is not always given. Where it is, it says once, few, many or a class for expanded clones.

-	many	TRBV3-1	TRBJ1-1	TGTGCCAGCAGAGACAGAAACTTGAACACTGAAGCTTTCTTT	CASRDRNLNTEAFF
-	-	TRBV5-1	TRBJ2-5	TGCGCCAGCAGCTTGAAGAGAGGAGAGACCCAGTACTTC	CASSLKRGETQYF
-	-	TRBV15	TRBJ2-5	TGTGCCACCAGCAGAGCTCCAACGGGGCGGTCGGGAGAGACCCAGTACTTC	CATSRAPTGRSGETQYF
TRBD2	few	TRBV12-3/TRBV12-4	TRBJ2-7	TGTGCCAGCGCAACCGGGTGGGCTAGCGGGAGCTACGAGCAGTACTTC	CASATGWASGSYEQYF
-	many	TRBV28	TRBJ1-2	TGTGCCAGCAGTTTGAATGTCAGGGGAAATGGCTACACCTTC	CASSLNVRGNGYTF
-	few	TRBV27	TRBJ2-6	TGTGCCAGCAGCCAGGGGATAGGTGGGGCCAACGTCCTGACTTTC	CASSQGIGGANVLTF
TRBD2	many	TRBV20-1	TRBJ2-3	TGCAGGGGAGCGGGGTCAGATACGCAGTATTTT	CRGAGSDTQYF
-	-	TRBV12-3/TRBV12-4	TRBJ2-2	TGTGCCAGCAAGCCGGGACTCAACACCGGGGAGCTGTTTTTT	CASKPGLNTGELFF
-	few	TRBV28	TRBJ1-2	TGTGCCAGCAGTTCCCTGAGGAGTGGCTACACCTTC	CASSSLRSGYTF
TRBD2	few	TRBV20-1	TRBJ2-7	TGCAGTGCTAGCCCGGGGGGGCCCGAGCAGTACTTC	CSASPGGPEQYF
TRBD2	many	TRBV6-2/TRBV6-3	TRBJ2-1	TGTGCCAGCAGTTACGTCTTCGGACTAGCGGGGGTCCACTACAATGAGCAGTTCTTC	CASSYVFGLAGVHYNEQFF